This T cell receptor beta chain was recorded in a study of graft-versus-host responses after intestinal transplantation. Study context: Recipients had transplants, and these were multivisceral, liver-intestinal, or isolated intestinal. Every recipient had anti-thymocyte globulin induction and roughly three years of tacrolimus plus steroids.

As for this clone: Its antigen remains unknown.

The germline gives CDR1 SGHAT, CDR2 FQNNGV. Unmatched junction bases numbered 3, after V lost 2 bases and J lost 2 bases. This CDR3 has 14 amino acids. The method was immunoSEQ multiplex PCR; TCRdb's version includes in-frame clones alone and lacks a portion of them. The data hold some 110,000 clones, with about 90% observed a single time. Study findings and constraints: Early HvG declines after transplant were associated with peak circulating GvH clone levels.

This specimen consisted of unstimulated CD4+ T cells sorted from spleen or lymph node cells, obtained before intestinal transplant. The chain links TRBV11-2 to TRBJ2-7; 7 nucleotides line up with TRBD2. The clonotype originates from a human donor who received an intestinal transplant. Here the CDR3 DNA reads TGTGCCAGCAGCTTAATGGGAGGGACCTACGAGCAGTACTTC. Protein: CASSLMGGTYEQYF.